Listed below are T cell receptor beta chains from one sample, sequenced in a study of CD8 T cells in Susac syndrome. TCRdb passed the immunoSEQ multiplex PCR reads through MiXCR, listing each CDR3 protein once. The table records some 120,000 distinct CDR3 sequences, approximately 94% of them present only once. The material sequenced was CD4+ T cells from PBMCs. The receptors come from a human donor with multiple sclerosis. Both conserved end residues are part of each CDR3. D genes are given only for firm matches. Rows give clone size only sometimes, using once, few, many, or a class for an expanded clone.

clone size | J gene | V gene | D gene | CDR3 protein | CDR3 DNA
NA | TRBJ2-5 | TRBV5-1 | NA | CASSLEPGQETQYF | TGCGCCAGCAGCTTGGAGCCGGGGCAAGAGACCCAGTACTTC
NA | TRBJ1-3 | TRBV18 | NA | CASSPLGRSSGNTIYF | TGTGCCAGCTCACCACTGGGACGTAGCTCTGGAAACACCATATATTTT
NA | TRBJ2-3 | TRBV6-2/TRBV6-3 | NA | CASSPSTDTQYF | TGTGCCAGCAGTCCCAGCACAGATACGCAGTATTTT
NA | TRBJ2-5 | TRBV6-5 | NA | CASSRQISYQETQYF | TGTGCCAGCAGCAGACAAATATCGTACCAAGAGACCCAGTACTTC
NA | TRBJ2-5 | TRBV5-1 | NA | CASSPLINMETQYF | TGCGCCAGCAGCCCCTTGATAAACATGGAGACCCAGTACTTC
NA | TRBJ1-5 | TRBV5-8 | TRBD1 | CASSTGTGVSNQPQHF | TGTGCCAGCAGCACTGGGACAGGAGTTAGCAATCAGCCCCAGCATTTT
NA | TRBJ1-1 | TRBV20-1 | TRBD1 | CSARAGGQNTEAFF | TGCAGTGCTAGAGCAGGGGGCCAGAACACTGAAGCTTTCTTT
NA | TRBJ2-7 | TRBV7-6 | TRBD1 | CASSFPGGSEQYF | TGTGCCAGCAGCTTTCCAGGGGGTAGCGAGCAGTACTTC
NA | TRBJ2-2 | TRBV19 | TRBD1 | CASSTGTDTGELFF | TGTGCCAGTAGTACAGGGACAGACACCGGGGAGCTGTTTTTT
once | TRBJ2-7 | TRBV7-2 | NA | CASSFNSEQYF | TGTGCCAGCAGCTTCAACAGCGAGCAGTACTTC
NA | TRBJ2-7 | TRBV7-2 | NA | CASSGPGTLASYEQYF | TGTGCCAGCAGCGGACCCGGGACTCTAGCCTCCTACGAGCAGTACTTC
NA | TRBJ1-2 | TRBV5-4 | NA | CASSTTGLDGYTF | TGTGCCAGCAGCACGACGGGGCTTGATGGCTACACCTTC
NA | TRBJ2-7 | TRBV5-1 | NA | CASSLVWASATYEQYF | TGCGCCAGCAGCTTGGTTTGGGCTAGCGCAACCTACGAGCAGTACTTC
NA | TRBJ2-6 | TRBV6-2/TRBV6-3 | NA | CASGGGDGANVLTF | TGTGCCAGCGGAGGGGGCGACGGGGCCAACGTCCTGACTTTC
NA | TRBJ1-5 | TRBV27 | NA | CASSLFPLRATNQPQHF | TGTGCCAGCAGTTTATTCCCTCTTCGGGCTACTAATCAGCCCCAGCATTTT
NA | TRBJ2-5 | TRBV15 | NA | CATQKGGQSETQYF | TGTGCCACGCAGAAGGGGGGACAATCAGAGACCCAGTACTTC
NA | TRBJ2-7 | TRBV7-9 | NA | CASSGGQARAYEQYF | TGTGCCAGCAGCGGCGGGCAGGCGAGAGCCTACGAGCAGTACTTC
NA | TRBJ2-2 | TRBV7-6 | TRBD2 | CASSSTSGTGELFF | TGTGCCAGCAGCTCGACTAGCGGCACCGGGGAGCTGTTTTTT
NA | TRBJ1-5 | TRBV3-1 | NA | CASSQDHNQPQHF | TGTGCCAGCAGCCAAGATCACAATCAGCCCCAGCATTTT
NA | TRBJ1-5 | TRBV6-6 | NA | CASTGSNQPQHF | TGTGCCAGCACCGGAAGCAATCAGCCCCAGCATTTT
NA | TRBJ1-1 | TRBV29-1 | NA | CSVEDPLRVAAFF | TGCAGCGTTGAAGATCCCTTAAGGGTTGCAGCTTTCTTT
NA | TRBJ1-1 | TRBV7-9 | TRBD1 | CASARQGTEAFF | TGTGCCAGTGCGCGACAGGGCACTGAAGCTTTCTTT
NA | TRBJ2-3 | TRBV12-3/TRBV12-4 | TRBD2 | CASRQGQRELDTQYF | TGTGCCAGCAGGCAGGGGCAGCGGGAGTTAGATACGCAGTATTTT
NA | TRBJ2-1 | TRBV29-1 | TRBD2 | CSVKRTSGRGVYNEQFF | TGCAGCGTCAAACGAACTAGCGGGAGAGGCGTCTACAATGAGCAGTTCTTC
NA | TRBJ1-6 | TRBV5-1 | NA | CASSSGTTNSPLHF | TGCGCCAGCAGCTCTGGAACTACTAATTCACCCCTCCACTTT
NA | TRBJ2-2 | TRBV6-2/TRBV6-3 | NA | CASSFGSPSRLFF | TGTGCCAGCAGTTTTGGATCCCCCTCACGGCTGTTTTTT
NA | TRBJ2-7 | TRBV29-1 | NA | CSVLGEQGYEQYF | TGCAGCGTTTTGGGAGAACAGGGTTACGAGCAGTACTTC
NA | TRBJ1-1 | TRBV30 | NA | CAWSVQPNTEAFF | TGTGCCTGGAGTGTACAACCGAACACTGAAGCTTTCTTT
NA | TRBJ2-2 | TRBV3-1 | NA | CASVSAPGAGELFF | TGTGCCAGCGTGTCTGCGCCTGGGGCCGGGGAGCTGTTTTTT
NA | TRBJ1-2 | TRBV20-1 | TRBD1 | CSAVVSHTGGYGYTF | TGCAGTGCTGTCGTGTCCCACACAGGGGGGTATGGCTACACCTTC
NA | TRBJ1-3 | TRBV25-1 | NA | CASSVGPFGNTIYF | TGTGCCAGCAGTGTCGGCCCCTTTGGGAACACCATATATTTT
NA | TRBJ1-1 | TRBV29-1 | NA | CSVGDGDEAFF | TGCAGCGTTGGGGACGGTGATGAAGCTTTCTTT
NA | TRBJ1-5 | TRBV23-1 | NA | CASSRPPGVSSNQPQHF | TGCGCCAGCAGTCGCCCGCCCGGGGTCAGTAGCAATCAGCCCCAGCATTTT
NA | TRBJ2-3 | TRBV20-1 | TRBD2 | CSAPPGRPRSTDTQYF | TGCAGTGCTCCACCCGGGAGGCCCCGTAGCACAGATACGCAGTATTTT
NA | TRBJ1-1 | TRBV7-6 | NA | CASSVVRGEAFF | TGTGCCAGCAGCGTTGTCCGGGGTGAAGCTTTCTTT
NA | TRBJ1-2 | TRBV7-2 | TRBD1 | CASSWDSSRGGYTF | TGTGCCAGCAGTTGGGACAGCTCCAGAGGGGGCTACACCTTC
NA | TRBJ2-1 | TRBV19 | TRBD1 | CASNFRTGTSEQFF | TGTGCCAGTAACTTCCGGACAGGGACGAGCGAGCAGTTCTTC
NA | TRBJ2-7 | TRBV3-1 | NA | CASSQVGSTSYEQYF | TGTGCCAGCAGCCAAGTTGGTTCGACCTCCTACGAGCAGTACTTC
few | TRBJ2-6 | TRBV6-2/TRBV6-3 | NA | CASSFSGANVLTF | TGTGCCAGCAGTTTCTCTGGGGCCAACGTCCTGACTTTC
NA | TRBJ2-5 | TRBV5-1 | NA | CASSSQGPPQETQYF | TGCGCCAGCAGCTCACAGGGCCCCCCTCAAGAGACCCAGTACTTC
NA | TRBJ1-1 | TRBV20-1 | NA | CSVAEAFF | TGCAGTGTCGCTGAAGCTTTCTTT
NA | TRBJ1-1 | TRBV12-3/TRBV12-4 | NA | CASTREHTEAFF | TGTGCCAGCACCAGGGAGCACACTGAAGCTTTCTTT
NA | TRBJ2-1 | TRBV25-1 | NA | CASSGTGRDNEQFF | TGTGCCAGCAGTGGGACAGGGAGGGACAATGAGCAGTTCTTC
NA | TRBJ1-2 | TRBV28 | NA | CASSLDSGGYTF | TGTGCCAGCAGTCTGGACAGCGGAGGCTACACCTTC
NA | TRBJ2-4 | TRBV12-3/TRBV12-4 | NA | CASSSSYPNENIQYF | TGTGCCAGCAGTTCCAGCTACCCGAACGAAAACATTCAGTACTTC
NA | TRBJ2-3 | TRBV4-3 | NA | CASSQAGPDTQYF | TGCGCCAGCAGCCAAGCCGGCCCAGATACGCAGTATTTT
NA | TRBJ2-7 | TRBV25-1 | NA | CASSATSRSSYEQYF | TGTGCCAGCAGTGCGACATCGAGGAGCTCCTACGAGCAGTACTTC
NA | TRBJ2-5 | TRBV2 | NA | CASSEPLQGREETQYF | TGTGCCAGCAGTGAACCCCTACAGGGTCGGGAAGAGACCCAGTACTTC